The clone carrying this TCR beta chain was counted many times. These data belong to a study of molecular identifiers for immune sequencing clone quantification. Via MiXCR, TCRdb re-called the PCR reads, giving one row per CDR3 protein. The sample comprises roughly 90,000 distinct CDR3 sequences, roughly 19% of which are singletons, and 0.7% to 0.95% rests with the top ten. This sequence originates from a human donor in good health. Some libraries in this study had Jurkat cell RNA spiked in. Sequenced sample: naive CD8+ T cells from blood, with Jurkat cell RNA spiked in. The subset is: FACS-sorted CD8+CD4-CCR7+CD45RA+ naive T cells.

The CDR3 DNA reads TGTGCCAGCAGCCTAGCGGGGGCTACCACAGATACGCAGTATTTT. Encoded protein: CASSLAGATTDTQYF. The V gene is TRBV13, the J gene TRBJ2-3; 10 nucleotides agree with TRBD2. The germline V gene has CDR1 PRHDT and CDR2 FYEKMQ (reference sequence). This CDR3 has 15 amino acids. V shed 5 bases, J shed 2 bases, and the junction held 4 bases outside the gene matches.